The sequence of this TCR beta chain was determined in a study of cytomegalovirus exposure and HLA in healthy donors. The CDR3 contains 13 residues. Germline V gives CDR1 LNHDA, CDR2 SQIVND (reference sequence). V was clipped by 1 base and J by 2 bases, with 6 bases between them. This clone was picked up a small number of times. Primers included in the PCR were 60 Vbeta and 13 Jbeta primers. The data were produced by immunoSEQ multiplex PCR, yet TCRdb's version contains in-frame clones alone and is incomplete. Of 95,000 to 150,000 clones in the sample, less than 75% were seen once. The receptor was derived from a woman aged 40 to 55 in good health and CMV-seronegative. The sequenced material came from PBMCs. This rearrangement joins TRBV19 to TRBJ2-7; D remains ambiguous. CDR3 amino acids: CASSIADTYEQYF. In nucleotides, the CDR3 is TGTGCCAGTAGTATAGCAGATACCTACGAGCAGTACTTC.